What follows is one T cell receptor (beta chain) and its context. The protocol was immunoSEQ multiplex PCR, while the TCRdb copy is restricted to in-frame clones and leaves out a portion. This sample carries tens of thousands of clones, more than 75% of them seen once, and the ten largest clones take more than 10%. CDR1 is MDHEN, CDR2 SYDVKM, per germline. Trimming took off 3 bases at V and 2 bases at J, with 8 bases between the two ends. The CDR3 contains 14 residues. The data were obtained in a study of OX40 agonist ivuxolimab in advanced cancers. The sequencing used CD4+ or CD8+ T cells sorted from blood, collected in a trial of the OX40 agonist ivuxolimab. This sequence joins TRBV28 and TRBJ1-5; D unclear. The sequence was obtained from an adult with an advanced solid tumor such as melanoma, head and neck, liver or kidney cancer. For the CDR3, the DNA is TGTGCCAGCAGTTTGGTTGGTGGCAATCAGCCCCAGCATTTT. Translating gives CASSLVGGNQPQHF.